These T cell receptor beta chains were read from a single sample in a study of regulatory T cells in long-lasting Graves disease. From the multiplex PCR reads, TCRdb called clonotypes with MiXCR, one entry per CDR3 protein. The sample has about 210,000 distinct CDR3 sequences; roughly 20% are singletons. This sample also belongs to another study, concerning T cells in Graves' hyperthyroidism and ophthalmopathy.

The material sequenced was peripheral blood mononuclear cells (PBMCs), taken at new diagnosis, from a patient treated with antithyroid drugs. The receptors here all came from a woman in her 30s with Graves disease. The CDR3 runs from the conserved cysteine through the conserved F or W. The D gene is left open where the match is weak. Size tells how often a clone was seen (once, few, many) or the class of an expanded clone, and some rows leave it out.

clone_size: -
cdr3_length: 16
d_call: -
j_call: TRBJ2-1
v_call: TRBV5-1
cdr3_nt: TGCGCCAGCAGCTTGGGAAGCGGGTGGGCGTACAATGAGCAGTTCTTC
cdr3_aa: CASSLGSGWAYNEQFF

clone_size: -
cdr3_length: 15
d_call: -
j_call: TRBJ2-5
v_call: TRBV28
cdr3_nt: TGTGCCAGCAGTTCGGGGGATCGTGCGGCAGAGACCCAGTACTTC
cdr3_aa: CASSSGDRAAETQYF

clone_size: many
cdr3_length: 13
d_call: TRBD1
j_call: TRBJ1-2
v_call: TRBV9
cdr3_nt: TGTGCCAGCAGCGTAGGACAGGGATATGGCTACACCTTC
cdr3_aa: CASSVGQGYGYTF

clone_size: few
cdr3_length: 14
d_call: -
j_call: TRBJ2-7
v_call: TRBV6-1
cdr3_nt: TGTGCCAGCAGCGCCCAACCCGAACCGGGCGAGCAGTACTTC
cdr3_aa: CASSAQPEPGEQYF

clone_size: many
cdr3_length: 14
d_call: -
j_call: TRBJ2-3
v_call: TRBV6-2/TRBV6-3
cdr3_nt: TGTGCCAGCAGTTACTCCTCCAGCACAGATACGCAGTATTTT
cdr3_aa: CASSYSSSTDTQYF

clone_size: many
cdr3_length: 14
d_call: TRBD1
j_call: TRBJ1-2
v_call: TRBV7-2
cdr3_nt: TGTGCCAGCAGCCCGCAGGCACAGGGGAGGGGCTACACCTTC
cdr3_aa: CASSPQAQGRGYTF

clone_size: few
cdr3_length: 17
d_call: TRBD2
j_call: TRBJ2-3
v_call: TRBV6-5
cdr3_nt: TGTGCCAGCAGTTACGGGACTAGCGGGAGTCGGTCAGATACGCAGTATTTT
cdr3_aa: CASSYGTSGSRSDTQYF

clone_size: many
cdr3_length: 13
d_call: -
j_call: TRBJ1-4
v_call: TRBV20-1
cdr3_nt: TGCAGTGCGGGCGGGACGCCTAATGAAAAACTGTTTTTT
cdr3_aa: CSAGGTPNEKLFF

clone_size: -
cdr3_length: 15
d_call: TRBD2
j_call: TRBJ2-1
v_call: TRBV9
cdr3_nt: TGTGCCAGCAGCTCATGGACTAGCGGGAACAATGAGCAGTTCTTC
cdr3_aa: CASSSWTSGNNEQFF

clone_size: many
cdr3_length: 17
d_call: TRBD2
j_call: TRBJ2-7
v_call: TRBV27
cdr3_nt: TGTGCCAGCAGTTTAGGCGCTAGCGGGTACTCCTCCTACGAGCAGTACTTC
cdr3_aa: CASSLGASGYSSYEQYF

clone_size: many
cdr3_length: 12
d_call: -
j_call: TRBJ1-2
v_call: TRBV28
cdr3_nt: TGTGCCAGCAGTTTCCGAGAGGGAGGCTACACCTTC
cdr3_aa: CASSFREGGYTF

clone_size: -
cdr3_length: 12
d_call: TRBD1
j_call: TRBJ1-6
v_call: TRBV6-1
cdr3_nt: TGTGCCACCAGGGGACAGTCTTCACCCCTCCACTTT
cdr3_aa: CATRGQSSPLHF